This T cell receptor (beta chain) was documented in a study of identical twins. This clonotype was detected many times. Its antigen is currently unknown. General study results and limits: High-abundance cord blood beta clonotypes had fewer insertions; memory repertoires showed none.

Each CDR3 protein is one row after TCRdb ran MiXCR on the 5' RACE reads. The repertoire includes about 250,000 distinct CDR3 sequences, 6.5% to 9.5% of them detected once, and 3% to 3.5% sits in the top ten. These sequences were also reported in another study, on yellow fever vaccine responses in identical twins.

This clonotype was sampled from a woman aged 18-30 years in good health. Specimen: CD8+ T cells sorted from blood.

The CDR3 nucleotides read TGCGCCAGCACCAACACAGATACGCAGTATTTT. Translation: CASTNTDTQYF. The chain joins TRBV10-2 to TRBJ2-3; D unclear. V gave up 7 bases and J gave up 2 bases, with 4 bases separating them. This CDR3 region has 11 residues. Germline V lookup: CDR1 WSHSY, CDR2 SAAADI.